This T cell receptor beta chain was found in a study of shared clonotypes between healthy human individuals. This clone was detected only once. Its antigen is unknown. Investigators divided CD4+ cells into CD45RA+ naive and CD45RA-negative memory subsets. The CDR3 spans 16 residues. The germline V gene encodes CDR1 SGHNT and CDR2 YYREEE (reference sequence). The J segment lost 7 bases and the V segment lost 0 bases, leaving 3 bases of the junction unmatched. Evenly divided among several immunoSEQ plates was the genomic DNA of each subset. The protocol was immunoSEQ multiplex PCR, while the TCRdb copy is restricted to in-frame clones and leaves out a portion. The data show roughly 2,500,000 clones, approximately 93% seen once. The study, taken as a whole, reports: Depth was large, yet rarefaction showed that sorted-subset sequencing was incomplete.

This sequence was found in a man between 18 and 29 years old in good health. Some clones in this sample may be carry-over from other donors' samples. Sequencing used naive CD4+ T cells from PBMCs. The subset here: CD45RA+ positively selected. The V gene is TRBV5-4, the J gene TRBJ2-3; TRBD2 aligns across 15 bases. The CDR3 loop reads CASSLGTSGRAYTQYF. CDR3 in DNA: TGTGCCAGCAGCTTGGGGACTAGCGGGAGGGCATATACGCAGTATTTT.